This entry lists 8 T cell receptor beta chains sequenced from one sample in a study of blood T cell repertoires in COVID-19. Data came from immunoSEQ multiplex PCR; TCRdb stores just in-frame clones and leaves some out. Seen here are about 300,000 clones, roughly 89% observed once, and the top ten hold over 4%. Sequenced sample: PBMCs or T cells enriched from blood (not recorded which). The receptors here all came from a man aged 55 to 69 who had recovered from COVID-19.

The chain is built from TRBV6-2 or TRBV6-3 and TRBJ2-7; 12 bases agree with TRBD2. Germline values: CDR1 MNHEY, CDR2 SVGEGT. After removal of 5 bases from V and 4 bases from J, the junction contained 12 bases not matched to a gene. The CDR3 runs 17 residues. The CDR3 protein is CASSPGRTSGRTYEQYF. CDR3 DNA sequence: TGTGCCAGCAGTCCCGGCCGTACTAGCGGGAGGACTTACGAGCAGTACTTC.

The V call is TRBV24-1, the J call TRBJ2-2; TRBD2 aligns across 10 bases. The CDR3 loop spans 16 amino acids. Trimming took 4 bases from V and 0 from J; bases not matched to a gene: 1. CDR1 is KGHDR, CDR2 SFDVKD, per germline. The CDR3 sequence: CATSDTSGANTGELFF. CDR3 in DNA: TGTGCCACCAGTGACACTAGCGGGGCGAACACCGGGGAGCTGTTTTTT.

CDR3 nucleotide sequence: TGTGCCAGCAGCCAACGGGGGTCCCTCACTGGAAACACCATATATTTT. This encodes CASSQRGSLTGNTIYF. This chain uses TRBV11-1 with TRBJ1-3; TRBD1 might be the D (5 bases). The V gene lost 5 bases and the J gene lost 2 bases, with 16 bases spanning the gap. Germline CDR1 is SGHAT and CDR2 is FQDESV (reference sequence). This CDR3 has 16 residues.

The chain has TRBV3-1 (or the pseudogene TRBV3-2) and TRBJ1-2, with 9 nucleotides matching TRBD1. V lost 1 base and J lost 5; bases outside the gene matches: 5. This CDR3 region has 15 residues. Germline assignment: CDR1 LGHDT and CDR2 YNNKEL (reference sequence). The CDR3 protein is CASSQASGQGYGYTF. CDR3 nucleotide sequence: TGTGCCAGCAGCCAAGCTTCAGGACAGGGGTATGGCTACACCTTC.

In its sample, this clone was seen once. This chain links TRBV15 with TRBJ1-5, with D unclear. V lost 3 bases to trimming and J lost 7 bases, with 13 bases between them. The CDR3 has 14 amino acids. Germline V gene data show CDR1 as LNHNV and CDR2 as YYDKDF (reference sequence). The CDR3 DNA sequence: TGTGCCACCAGCAGCCGAGGACTTACCCAGCCCCAGCATTTT. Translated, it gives CATSSRGLTQPQHF.

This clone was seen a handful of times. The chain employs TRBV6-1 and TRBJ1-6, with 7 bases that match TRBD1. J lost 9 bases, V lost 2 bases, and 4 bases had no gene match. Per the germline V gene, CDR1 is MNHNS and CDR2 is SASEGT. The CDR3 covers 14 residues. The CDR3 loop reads CASSEQPGGSPLHF. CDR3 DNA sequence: TGTGCCAGCAGTGAACAGCCAGGGGGTTCACCCCTCCACTTT.

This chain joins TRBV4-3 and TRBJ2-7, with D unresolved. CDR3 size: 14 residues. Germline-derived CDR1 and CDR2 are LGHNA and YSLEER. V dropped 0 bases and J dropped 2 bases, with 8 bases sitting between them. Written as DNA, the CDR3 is TGCGCCAGCAGCCAAGATCCAGTAACCTACGAGCAGTACTTC. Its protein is CASSQDPVTYEQYF.

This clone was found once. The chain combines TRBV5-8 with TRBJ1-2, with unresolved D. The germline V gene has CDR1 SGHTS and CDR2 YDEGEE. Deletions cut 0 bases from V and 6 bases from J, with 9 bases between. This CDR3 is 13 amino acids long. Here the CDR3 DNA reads TGTGCCAGCAGCTTGGGGGCCGGGAATGGCTACACCTTC. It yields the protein CASSLGAGNGYTF. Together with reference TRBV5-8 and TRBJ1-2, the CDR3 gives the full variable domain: EAGVTQSPTHLIKTRGQQATLRCSPISGHTSVYWYQQALGLGLQFLLWYDEGEERNRGNFPPRFSGRQFPNYSSELNVNALELEDSALYLCASSLGAGNGYTFGSGTRLTVV.